These T cell receptor beta chains were read from a single sample in a study of blood T cells in healthy people across ages. MiXCR was run by TCRdb on the 5' RACE reads, yielding one entry per CDR3 protein. Of over a million distinct CDR3 sequences in the sample, roughly 43% were seen once. Input material: blood. These TCRs come from a young woman in good health. The CDR3 runs from the conserved cysteine through the conserved F or W. D genes are given only for firm matches. A clone size is listed for some rows: how often the clone was seen (once, few, many), or a class if it is expanded.

J: TRBJ2-1; V: TRBV7-2; D: TRBD1; size: few; DNA: TGTGCCAGCAGCTATTCACAGGGGACGTACAATGAGCAGTTCTTC; CDR3: CASSYSQGTYNEQFF
J: TRBJ2-1; V: TRBV5-5; D: TRBD2; size: -; DNA: TGTGCCAGCAGCTTGAAGCGGGAGGGCCGGTGGGAGCAGTTCTTC; CDR3: CASSLKREGRWEQFF
J: TRBJ2-7; V: TRBV25-1; D: -; size: few; DNA: TGTGCCAGCAGCAGTACCGGGAACAGACTCCACGAGCAGTACTTC; CDR3: CASSSTGNRLHEQYF
J: TRBJ1-5; V: TRBV5-1; D: -; size: few; DNA: TGCGCCAGCAGCTCAGGGGAATTCGGTCAGCCCCAGCATTTT; CDR3: CASSSGEFGQPQHF
J: TRBJ2-2; V: TRBV20-1; D: TRBD2; size: -; DNA: TGCAGTGCTAGAGCGGGAGGGTCGAACACCGGGGAGCTGTTTTTT; CDR3: CSARAGGSNTGELFF
J: TRBJ2-2; V: TRBV7-2; D: -; size: -; DNA: TGTGCCAGCAGCTTCGAACGGACAGTTGTAGCAACGAACACCGGGGAGCTGTTTTTT; CDR3: CASSFERTVVATNTGELFF
J: TRBJ1-6; V: TRBV20-1; D: -; size: many; DNA: TGCAGTGCAGGGACTTCACCCCTCCACTTT; CDR3: CSAGTSPLHF
J: TRBJ2-7; V: TRBV27; D: -; size: -; DNA: TGTGCCAGCAGGGAGTATGTGGGGAAATACCTCTCCTACGAGCAGTACTTC; CDR3: CASREYVGKYLSYEQYF
J: TRBJ2-3; V: TRBV25-1; D: -; size: -; DNA: TGTGCCAGCAGTGAATCTCGGGGCCCCGTGGGGCCGCAGTATTTT; CDR3: CASSESRGPVGPQYF
J: TRBJ2-1; V: TRBV12-3/TRBV12-4; D: -; size: -; DNA: TGTGCCAGCAGAAAGGGAGGGCAGTTCTTC; CDR3: CASRKGGQFF
J: TRBJ2-5; V: TRBV27; D: -; size: -; DNA: TGTGCCAGCAGTTCGACAGTGTCCAATGAGCAGTACTTC; CDR3: CASSSTVSNEQYF
J: TRBJ2-5; V: TRBV20-1; D: TRBD2; size: many; DNA: TGCAGTGCTAGAGTGGGTAGCGGGGACTTTTACAATGAGCAGTACTTC; CDR3: CSARVGSGDFYNEQYF
J: TRBJ1-5; V: TRBV6-5; D: TRBD1; size: few; DNA: TGTGCCAGCAGACAAACAGGGGTTCAGCCCCAGCATTTT; CDR3: CASRQTGVQPQHF
J: TRBJ1-2; V: TRBV6-5; D: TRBD1; size: -; DNA: TGTGCCAGCAGTTACGCAGGGGGTAGCTATGGCTACACCTTC; CDR3: CASSYAGGSYGYTF
J: TRBJ2-2; V: TRBV27; D: TRBD1; size: few; DNA: TGTGCCAGCAGTAGAGGGACAGACGCTAACACCGGGGAGCTGTTTTTT; CDR3: CASSRGTDANTGELFF
J: TRBJ1-5; V: TRBV4-1; D: -; size: -; DNA: TGCGCCAGCAGCCAAGAAGGCAGGCCTCAGGAGCCCCAGCATTTT; CDR3: CASSQEGRPQEPQHF
J: TRBJ2-3; V: TRBV20-1; D: TRBD1; size: -; DNA: TGCAGTGCCGGGACAGGGAGAGCAGATACGCAGTATTTT; CDR3: CSAGTGRADTQYF
J: TRBJ1-1; V: TRBV27; D: TRBD1; size: -; DNA: TGTGCCAGCAGTTGGTCAGGGGGCGGCTACACTGAAGCTTTCTTT; CDR3: CASSWSGGGYTEAFF
J: TRBJ1-5; V: TRBV6-4; D: -; size: few; DNA: TGTGCCAGCAGTCGCCCCCGGGATCAGCCCCAGCATTTT; CDR3: CASSRPRDQPQHF
J: TRBJ1-6; V: TRBV7-2; D: -; size: -; DNA: TGTGCCAGCAGCTTAGGCGGACGGAATTATAATTCACCCCTCCACTTT; CDR3: CASSLGGRNYNSPLHF
J: TRBJ2-5; V: TRBV6-2/TRBV6-3; D: -; size: few; DNA: TGTGCCAGCAGTTACGGGCTACACTACGAGGAGTACTTC; CDR3: CASSYGLHYEEYF
J: TRBJ2-2; V: TRBV6-6; D: -; size: -; DNA: TGTGCCAGCAACGAGGACAGAGACTCCGGGGAGCTGTTTTTT; CDR3: CASNEDRDSGELFF
J: TRBJ1-1; V: TRBV2; D: TRBD1; size: -; DNA: TGTGCCAGCAGCGTGACAGGGACTCGAGCTTTCTTT; CDR3: CASSVTGTRAFF
J: TRBJ1-6; V: TRBV7-9; D: TRBD1; size: -; DNA: TGTGCCAGCAGCGAACAGGGGGCGAATAATTCACCCCTCCACTTT; CDR3: CASSEQGANNSPLHF
J: TRBJ1-5; V: TRBV15; D: TRBD1; size: few; DNA: TGTGCCACCAGCAGAGCCGACAGGGGAATTAATCAGCCCCAGCATTTT; CDR3: CATSRADRGINQPQHF
J: TRBJ1-1; V: TRBV4-3; D: -; size: -; DNA: TGCGCCAGCAGCCAAGATCAGGTCGTCGGTCCGAACGCTGAAGCTTTCTTT; CDR3: CASSQDQVVGPNAEAFF
J: TRBJ2-4; V: TRBV20-1; D: TRBD1; size: -; DNA: TGCAGTGCTAGACGACAGGGGGCCCCCGATGAGCAGTACTTC; CDR3: CSARRQGAPDEQYF
J: TRBJ2-5; V: TRBV12-3/TRBV12-4; D: -; size: -; DNA: TGTGCCACCCAACCAGGGGAGGAGACCCAGTACTTC; CDR3: CATQPGEETQYF
J: TRBJ1-5; V: TRBV7-9; D: -; size: -; DNA: TGTGCCAGTTCGGACACCAACAATCAGCCCCAGCATTTT; CDR3: CASSDTNNQPQHF
J: TRBJ2-3; V: TRBV3-1; D: -; size: few; DNA: TGTGCCAGCAGCCAAGTTAGATCTACGCAGTATTTT; CDR3: CASSQVRSTQYF
J: TRBJ2-5; V: TRBV6-5; D: -; size: few; DNA: TGTGCCAGCAGTTACTCAGCCCGGCGCGTGGGAAAGACCCAGTACTTC; CDR3: CASSYSARRVGKTQYF
J: TRBJ2-3; V: TRBV12-3/TRBV12-4; D: -; size: once; DNA: TGTGCCAGCAACCAGCCCCCGAGGTACCACACAGATACGCAGTATTTT; CDR3: CASNQPPRYHTDTQYF
J: TRBJ2-1; V: TRBV4-1; D: TRBD2; size: -; DNA: TGCGCCAGCAGCCAAGATCCTAGTCTAGCGGGGCCCTACAAGGAGCAGTTCTTC; CDR3: CASSQDPSLAGPYKEQFF
J: TRBJ2-5; V: TRBV3-1; D: -; size: -; DNA: TGTGCCAGCAGCCAAGATACAGGCAGCCTTTGGTTTTACAATGAGCAGTACTTC; CDR3: CASSQDTGSLWFYNEQYF
J: TRBJ2-1; V: TRBV6-2/TRBV6-3; D: -; size: few; DNA: TGTGCCAGCAGGAAGGGACCGATCCACAATGAGCAGTTCTTC; CDR3: CASRKGPIHNEQFF
J: TRBJ2-5; V: TRBV10-3; D: TRBD2; size: few; DNA: TGTGCCATCAGTGATGCGGGGGGCGGCGAGACCCAGTACTTC; CDR3: CAISDAGGGETQYF
J: TRBJ2-3; V: TRBV11-2; D: TRBD2; size: -; DNA: TGTGCCAGCAGCTTAAGGCTAGCGGATTTCACAGATACGCAGTATTTT; CDR3: CASSLRLADFTDTQYF
J: TRBJ2-7; V: TRBV20-1; D: -; size: -; DNA: TGCAGTGCTACGTCGTACGAGCAGTACTTC; CDR3: CSATSYEQYF
J: TRBJ1-1; V: TRBV12-3/TRBV12-4; D: -; size: -; DNA: TGTGCCAGCAGTATCCAAAGACAGTATTCGGGAGCGAACACTGAAGCTTTCTTT; CDR3: CASSIQRQYSGANTEAFF
J: TRBJ1-2; V: TRBV20-1; D: -; size: -; DNA: TGCAGTGCTAGAGATTCGGGCAGGAACTATGGCTACACCTTC; CDR3: CSARDSGRNYGYTF
J: TRBJ2-3; V: TRBV29-1; D: TRBD1; size: -; DNA: TGCAGCGTTGGAAGGTGGAGGACAGGGATGACAGATACGCAGTATTTT; CDR3: CSVGRWRTGMTDTQYF
J: TRBJ1-5; V: TRBV18; D: -; size: few; DNA: TGTGCCAGCTCACCGGGACGGAATCAGCCCCAGCATTTT; CDR3: CASSPGRNQPQHF
J: TRBJ1-6; V: TRBV28; D: TRBD1; size: once; DNA: TGTGCCAGCAGCACAGGGGGCGAGCCTTCACCCCTCCACTTT; CDR3: CASSTGGEPSPLHF
J: TRBJ1-2; V: TRBV5-1; D: -; size: -; DNA: TGCGCCAGCAGCCCCGACCCACACGGGGATGGCTACACCTTC; CDR3: CASSPDPHGDGYTF
J: TRBJ2-1; V: TRBV29-1; D: TRBD2; size: once; DNA: TGCAGCGTTGAAGAGTCACTAGCGGGGAGCTCCTACAATGAGCAGTTCTTC; CDR3: CSVEESLAGSSYNEQFF
J: TRBJ2-1; V: TRBV6-5; D: TRBD1; size: -; DNA: TGTGCCAGCAGCCGCTCAGGGACAGGGAGGTCCAATGAGCAGTTCTTC; CDR3: CASSRSGTGRSNEQFF
J: TRBJ1-1; V: TRBV6-5; D: -; size: -; DNA: TGTGCCAGCAGTCGGGACATTCCCGTTTGGAACACTGAAGCTTTCTTT; CDR3: CASSRDIPVWNTEAFF
J: TRBJ1-1; V: TRBV12-3/TRBV12-4; D: -; size: few; DNA: TGTGCCAGCAGAGGTGGACAGAACACTGAAGCTTTCTTT; CDR3: CASRGGQNTEAFF
J: TRBJ2-1; V: TRBV5-1; D: -; size: few; DNA: TGCGCCAGCAGCTCGACTTCGCTCAATGAGCAGTTCTTC; CDR3: CASSSTSLNEQFF
J: TRBJ2-3; V: TRBV6-6; D: -; size: -; DNA: TGTGCCAGCAGCCCCCGGGATTCTCTTCCGTATTTT; CDR3: CASSPRDSLPYF
J: TRBJ2-5; V: TRBV29-1; D: -; size: many; DNA: TGCAGCGTTCCTTACATGGGACATACGAACCAAGAGACCCAGTACTTC; CDR3: CSVPYMGHTNQETQYF
J: TRBJ1-5; V: TRBV20-1; D: TRBD1; size: few; DNA: TGCAGTGCTTGGACAGGGAGCAATCAGCCCCAGCATTTT; CDR3: CSAWTGSNQPQHF
J: TRBJ2-1; V: TRBV7-3; D: -; size: few; DNA: TGTGCCAGCAGCCCAGACAGGTCTGACGAGCAGTTCTTC; CDR3: CASSPDRSDEQFF
J: TRBJ2-1; V: TRBV30; D: -; size: -; DNA: TGTGCCTGGAGTTTAAGGGGAACTCCTTACAATGAGCAGTTCTTC; CDR3: CAWSLRGTPYNEQFF
J: TRBJ2-7; V: TRBV9; D: TRBD2; size: -; DNA: TGTGCCAGCAGCGTAGCAACTAGCGGGAGTCGTCCCTTACCTAATGAGCAGTACTTC; CDR3: CASSVATSGSRPLPNEQYF
J: TRBJ1-3; V: TRBV15; D: -; size: -; DNA: TGTGCGACGGGCACTTTGGCTGGTCTCTCTGGAAACACCATATATTTT; CDR3: CATGTLAGLSGNTIYF
J: TRBJ2-7; V: TRBV5-1; D: -; size: few; DNA: TGCGCCAGCAGCCCCCGACTAGACTCCTACGAGCAGTACTTC; CDR3: CASSPRLDSYEQYF
J: TRBJ2-7; V: TRBV29-1; D: -; size: few; DNA: TGCAGCGTTGCCCTGGACTACGAGCAGTACTTC; CDR3: CSVALDYEQYF
J: TRBJ2-1; V: TRBV7-2; D: -; size: -; DNA: TGTGCCAGCAGCTTAGTTCAAGGCCCAGAGACCCAGTTCTTC; CDR3: CASSLVQGPETQFF
J: TRBJ1-2; V: TRBV10-3; D: -; size: -; DNA: TGTGCCATCACCAACCGGGGGGCAGGCTATGGCTACACCTTC; CDR3: CAITNRGAGYGYTF